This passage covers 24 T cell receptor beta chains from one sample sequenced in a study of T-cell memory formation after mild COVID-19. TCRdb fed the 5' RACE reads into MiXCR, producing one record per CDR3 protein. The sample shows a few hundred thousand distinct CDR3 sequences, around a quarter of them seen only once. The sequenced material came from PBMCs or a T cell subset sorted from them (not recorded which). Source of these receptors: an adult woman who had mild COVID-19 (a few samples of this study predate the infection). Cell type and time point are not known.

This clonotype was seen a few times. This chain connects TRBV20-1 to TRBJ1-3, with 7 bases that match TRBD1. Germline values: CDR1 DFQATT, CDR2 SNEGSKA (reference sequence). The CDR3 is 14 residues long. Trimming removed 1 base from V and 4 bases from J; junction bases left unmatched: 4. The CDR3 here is CSARVTGLGNTIYF. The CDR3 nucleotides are TGCAGTGCTAGAGTGACAGGGCTCGGAAACACCATATATTTT.

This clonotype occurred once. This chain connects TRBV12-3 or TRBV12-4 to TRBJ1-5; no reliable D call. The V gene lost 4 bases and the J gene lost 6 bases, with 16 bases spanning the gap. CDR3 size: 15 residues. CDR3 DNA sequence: TGTGCCAGCAGTTCCCGCTGGGCAGCTGGTCAGCCCCAGCATTTT. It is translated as CASSSRWAAGQPQHF.

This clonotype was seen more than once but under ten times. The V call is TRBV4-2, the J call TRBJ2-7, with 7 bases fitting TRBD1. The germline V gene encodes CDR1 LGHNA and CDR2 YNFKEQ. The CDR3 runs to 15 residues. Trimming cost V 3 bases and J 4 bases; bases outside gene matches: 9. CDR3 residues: CASSQTAGTVYEQYF. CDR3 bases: TGTGCCAGCAGCCAGACCGCCGGGACAGTGTACGAGCAGTACTTC.

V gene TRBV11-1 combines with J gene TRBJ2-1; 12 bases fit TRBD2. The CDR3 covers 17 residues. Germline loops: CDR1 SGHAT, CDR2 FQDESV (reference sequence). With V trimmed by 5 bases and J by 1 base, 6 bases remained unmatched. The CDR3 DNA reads TGTGCCAGCAGCCACACTACTAGCGGGAGGTCCTACAATGAGCAGTTCTTC. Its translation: CASSHTTSGRSYNEQFF.

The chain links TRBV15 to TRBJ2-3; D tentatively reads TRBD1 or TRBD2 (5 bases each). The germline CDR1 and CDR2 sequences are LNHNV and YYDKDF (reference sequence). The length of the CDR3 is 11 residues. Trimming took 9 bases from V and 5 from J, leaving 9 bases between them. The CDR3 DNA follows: TGTGCCACGGGGGTCCGAGATACGCAGTATTTT. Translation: CATGVRDTQYF.

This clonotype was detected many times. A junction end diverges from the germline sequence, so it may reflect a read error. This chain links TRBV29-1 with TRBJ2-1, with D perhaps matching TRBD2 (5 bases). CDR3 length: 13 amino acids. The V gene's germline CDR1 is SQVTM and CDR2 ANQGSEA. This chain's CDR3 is CSVEERVGIKPVF. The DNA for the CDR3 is TGCAGCGTTGAAGAAAGGGTCGGGATCAAACCAGTCTTC.

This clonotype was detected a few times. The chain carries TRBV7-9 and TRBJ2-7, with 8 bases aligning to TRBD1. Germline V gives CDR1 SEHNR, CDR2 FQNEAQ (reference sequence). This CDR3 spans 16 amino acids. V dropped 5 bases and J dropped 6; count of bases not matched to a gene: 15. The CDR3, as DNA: TGTGCCAGCAGCCAGACATTAGGACAGGGCAGGGGCGAGCAGTACTTC. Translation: CASSQTLGQGRGEQYF.

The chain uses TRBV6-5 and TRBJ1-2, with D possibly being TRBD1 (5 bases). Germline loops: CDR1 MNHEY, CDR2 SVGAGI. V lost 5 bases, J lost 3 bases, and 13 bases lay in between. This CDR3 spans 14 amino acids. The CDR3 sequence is CASSPGTAYYGYTF. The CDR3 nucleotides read TGTGCCAGCAGTCCAGGGACTGCCTACTATGGCTACACCTTC.

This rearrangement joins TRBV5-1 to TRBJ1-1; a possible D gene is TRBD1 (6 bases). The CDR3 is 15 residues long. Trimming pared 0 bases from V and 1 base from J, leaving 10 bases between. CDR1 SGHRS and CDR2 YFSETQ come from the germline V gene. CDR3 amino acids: CASSLERGRNTEAFF. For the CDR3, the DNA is TGCGCCAGCAGCTTGGAGCGGGGGCGGAACACTGAAGCTTTCTTT.

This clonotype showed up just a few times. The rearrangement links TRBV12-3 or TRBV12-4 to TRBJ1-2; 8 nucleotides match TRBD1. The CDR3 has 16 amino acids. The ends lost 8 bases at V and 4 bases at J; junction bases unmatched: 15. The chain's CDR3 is CASWGTETGDFYGYTF. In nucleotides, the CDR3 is TGTGCCAGCTGGGGAACGGAGACAGGGGATTTCTATGGCTACACCTTC.

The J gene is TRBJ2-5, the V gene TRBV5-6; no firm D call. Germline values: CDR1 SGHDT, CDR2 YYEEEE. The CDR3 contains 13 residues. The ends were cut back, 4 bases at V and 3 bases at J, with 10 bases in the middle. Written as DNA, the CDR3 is TGTGCCAGCAGCGAGAACGGAGAAGAGACCCAGTACTTC. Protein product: CASSENGEETQYF.

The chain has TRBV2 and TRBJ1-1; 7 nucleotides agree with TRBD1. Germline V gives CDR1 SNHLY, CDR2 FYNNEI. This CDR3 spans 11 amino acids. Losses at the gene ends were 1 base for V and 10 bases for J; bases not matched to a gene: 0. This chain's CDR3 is CASSEGTGAFF. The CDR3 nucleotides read TGTGCCAGCAGTGAAGGGACAGGAGCTTTCTTT.

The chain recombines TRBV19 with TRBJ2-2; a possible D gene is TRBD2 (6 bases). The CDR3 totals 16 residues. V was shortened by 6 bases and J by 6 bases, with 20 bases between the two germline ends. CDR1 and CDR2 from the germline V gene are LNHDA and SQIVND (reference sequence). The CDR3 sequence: CASRGGKAPPSGELFF. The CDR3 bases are TGTGCCAGTAGGGGGGGAAAGGCGCCTCCATCCGGGGAGCTGTTTTTT. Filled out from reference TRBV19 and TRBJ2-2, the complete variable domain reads DGGITQSPKYLFRKEGQNVTLSCEQNLNHDAMYWYRQDPGQGLRLIYYSQIVNDFQKGDIAEGYSVSREKKESFPLTVTSAQKNPTAFYLCASRGGKAPPSGELFFGEGSRLTVL.

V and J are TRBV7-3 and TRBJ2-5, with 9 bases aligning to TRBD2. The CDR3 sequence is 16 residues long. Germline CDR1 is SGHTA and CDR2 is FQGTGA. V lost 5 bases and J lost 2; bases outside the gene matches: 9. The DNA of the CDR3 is TGTGCCAGCAGCAGAGGGTCTAGCGGGACACAAGAGACCCAGTACTTC. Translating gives CASSRGSSGTQETQYF. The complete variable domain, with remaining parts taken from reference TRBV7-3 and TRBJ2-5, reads GAGVSQTPSNKVTEKGKYVELRCDPISGHTALYWYRQSLGQGPEFLIYFQGTGAADDSGLPNDRFFAVRPEGSVSTLKIQRTERGDSAVYLCASSRGSSGTQETQYFGPGTRLLVL.

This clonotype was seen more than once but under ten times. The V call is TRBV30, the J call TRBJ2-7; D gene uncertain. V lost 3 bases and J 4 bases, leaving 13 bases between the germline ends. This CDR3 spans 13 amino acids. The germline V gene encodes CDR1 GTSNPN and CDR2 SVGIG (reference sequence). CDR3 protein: CAWSAVRPYEQYF. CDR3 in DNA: TGTGCCTGGAGCGCAGTCCGGCCTTACGAGCAGTACTTC.

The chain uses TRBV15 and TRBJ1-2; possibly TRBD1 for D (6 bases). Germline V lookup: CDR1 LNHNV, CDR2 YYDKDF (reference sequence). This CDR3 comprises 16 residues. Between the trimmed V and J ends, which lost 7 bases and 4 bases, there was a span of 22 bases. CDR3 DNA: TGTGCCACCAACGCACGTGAAACAGGGATCCCCTATGGCTACACCTTC. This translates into CATNARETGIPYGYTF. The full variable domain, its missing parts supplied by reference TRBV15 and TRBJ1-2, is DAMVIQNPRYQVTQFGKPVTLSCSQTLNHNVMYWYQQKSSQAPKLLFHYYDKDFNNEADTPDNFQSRRPNTSFCFLDIRSPGLGDTAMYLCATNARETGIPYGYTFGSGTRLTVV.

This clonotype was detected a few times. Here the CDR3 reads CSVDRTGSGNTIYF. Written as DNA, the CDR3 is TGCAGCGTTGACAGGACAGGCTCTGGAAACACCATATATTTT. J is TRBJ1-3 and V is TRBV29-1; 7 bases align to TRBD1. The germline V gene encodes CDR1 SQVTM and CDR2 ANQGSEA. V shed 3 bases and J 0 bases; nucleotides not matched to a gene: 2. The CDR3 has 14 amino acids. The full variable domain, in which reference TRBV29-1 and TRBJ1-3 provide the parts outside the CDR3, is SAVISQKPSRDICQRGTSLTIQCQVDSQVTMMFWYRQQPGQSLTLIATANQGSEATYESGFVIDKFPISRPNLTFSTLTVSNMSPEDSSIYLCSVDRTGSGNTIYFGEGSWLTVV.

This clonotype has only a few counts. The CDR3 DNA sequence: TGTGCCTCAAGTTTAGGGACACCTTATGGCTACACCTTC. Translating it yields CASSLGTPYGYTF. The V and J genes are TRBV12-3 or TRBV12-4 and TRBJ1-2; TRBD1 is a possible D gene (6 bases). The CDR3 contains 13 residues. Trimming pared 11 bases from V and 5 bases from J, leaving 18 bases between.

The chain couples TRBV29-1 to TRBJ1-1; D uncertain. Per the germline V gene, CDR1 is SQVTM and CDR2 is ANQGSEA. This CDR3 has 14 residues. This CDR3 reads CRVQHFGRNTEAFF. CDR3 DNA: TGCAGAGTTCAACATTTCGGCAGGAACACTGAAGCTTTCTTT.

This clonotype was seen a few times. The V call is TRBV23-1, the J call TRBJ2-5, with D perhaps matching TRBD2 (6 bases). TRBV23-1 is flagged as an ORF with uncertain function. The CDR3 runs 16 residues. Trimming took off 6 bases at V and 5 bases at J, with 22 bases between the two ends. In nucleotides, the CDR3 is TGCGCCAGCAGACCCTCCTTAGGGACGGGAGAGGAGACCCAGTACTTC. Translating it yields CASRPSLGTGEETQYF.

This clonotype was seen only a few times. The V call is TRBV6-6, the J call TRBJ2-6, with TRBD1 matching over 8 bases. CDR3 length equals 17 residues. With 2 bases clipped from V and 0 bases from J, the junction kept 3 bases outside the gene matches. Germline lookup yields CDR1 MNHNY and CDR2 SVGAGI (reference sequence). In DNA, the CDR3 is TGTGCCAGCAGTTACCTCAGGGGGCACTCTGGGGCCAACGTCCTGACTTTC. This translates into CASSYLRGHSGANVLTF.

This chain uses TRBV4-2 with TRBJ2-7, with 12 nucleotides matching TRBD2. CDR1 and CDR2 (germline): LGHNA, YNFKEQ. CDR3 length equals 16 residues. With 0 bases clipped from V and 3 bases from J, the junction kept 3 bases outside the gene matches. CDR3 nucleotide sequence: TGTGCCAGCAGCCAAGATTCTAGCGGGAGGGACTACGAGCAGTACTTC. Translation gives CASSQDSSGRDYEQYF.

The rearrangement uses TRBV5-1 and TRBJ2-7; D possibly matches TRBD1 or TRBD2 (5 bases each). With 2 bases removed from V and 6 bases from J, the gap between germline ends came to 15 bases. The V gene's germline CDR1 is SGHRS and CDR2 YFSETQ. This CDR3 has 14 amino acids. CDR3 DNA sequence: TGCGCCAGCAGCTTCCTCCCGGGACCGGGCGAGCAGTACTTC. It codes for CASSFLPGPGEQYF.

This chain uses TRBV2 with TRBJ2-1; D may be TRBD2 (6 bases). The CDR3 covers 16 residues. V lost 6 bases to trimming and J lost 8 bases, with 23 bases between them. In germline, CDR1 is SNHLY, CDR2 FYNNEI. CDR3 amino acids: CASRQQPGPAGHEQFF. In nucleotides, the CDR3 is TGTGCCAGCAGGCAACAGCCCGGGCCCGCGGGGCATGAGCAGTTCTTC.